The clone carrying this TCR beta chain showed up many times. The antigen is not known. These data are taken from a study of Graves' ophthalmopathy and Graves' hyperthyroidism. V was trimmed by 5 bases and J by 6 bases, leaving 19 bases between them. CDR1 MNHEY and CDR2 SVGEGT come from the germline V gene. The CDR3 has 15 residues. Study results and caveats: Detection in blood was also observed for most expanded thyroid clonotypes above 0.001 frequency. The study's model predicted ophthalmopathy progression at over 55% sensitivity and 72.22% specificity.

RNA transcripts provided the template for amplifying TCR beta CDR3 regions. HTBI primers were used in a first-round RT-PCR, which preceded a second-round multiplex PCR. MiXCR was run by TCRdb on the multiplex PCR reads, yielding one entry per CDR3 protein. The table records about 620,000 distinct CDR3 sequences, roughly 20% of them present only once. Clinicians made diagnoses from clinical symptoms, serum thyroxine, TRAb, thyroid ultrasound and orbital computed tomography. The source material was peripheral blood. The rearrangement joins TRBV6-2 or TRBV6-3 to TRBJ2-5; tentatively, D is TRBD1 or TRBD2 (5 bases each). This clonotype was sampled from a woman aged 18 to 35 with stable Graves' hyperthyroidism. Some clones in this sample may be carry-over from other donors' samples. The CDR3 protein is CASSGSAGIRKTQYF. The CDR3 nucleotides read TGTGCCAGCAGTGGGAGTGCAGGGATCAGGAAGACCCAGTACTTC.